A single sample gave rise to the 30 T cell receptor beta chains below, sequenced in a study of blood T cell repertoires in COVID-19. Generated by immunoSEQ multiplex PCR, the TCRdb table keeps only in-frame clones and is missing some. The top ten hold around 2.2% of the sample, which has approximately 210,000 clones, roughly 88% seen once. Sequencing was done on a sample of peripheral blood. The receptors stem from a man younger than 45 who had recovered from COVID-19.

This clone was observed a single time. This chain uses TRBV20-1 with TRBJ2-4, with D perhaps TRBD2 (6 bases). Germline-derived CDR1 and CDR2 are DFQATT and SNEGSKA (reference sequence). CDR3 length equals 18 residues. V was cut by 3 bases and J by 3 bases, with 24 bases left in between. In nucleotides, the CDR3 is TGCAGTGCTAGTGGAATCCCACTCGGGGGATTATACAAAAACATTCAGTACTTC. Its translation is CSASGIPLGGLYKNIQYF.

The chain links TRBV25-1 to TRBJ2-7; D is uncertain. The CDR3 extends over 16 amino acids. Germline assignment: CDR1 MGHDK and CDR2 SYGVNS. V lost 0 bases and J lost 0, with 12 bases in between. The DNA for the CDR3 is TGTGCCAGCAGTGAATACTCCAGGTCCCTCTCCTACGAGCAGTACTTC. Translating it yields CASSEYSRSLSYEQYF.

CDR3 sequence reads: CASSSKLRDRVGRDYGYTF. The DNA for the CDR3 is TGTGCCAGCAGTTCAAAGCTCCGGGACAGGGTTGGTAGGGACTATGGCTACACCTTC. The chain carries TRBV28 and TRBJ1-2; 9 nucleotides align to TRBD1. The CDR3 extends over 19 amino acids. With V trimmed by 4 bases and J by 3 bases, 18 bases remained unmatched. CDR1 and CDR2 from the germline V gene are MDHEN and SYDVKM.

DNA for the CDR3: TGTGCCAGCAGCTTGGGAACAGGGGCAGGCTATGGCTACACCTTC. Protein product: CASSLGTGAGYGYTF. This rearrangement joins TRBV5-5 to TRBJ1-2; 7 bases are shared with TRBD1. V gave up 0 bases and J gave up 4 bases; unmatched junction bases: 6. Germline V gene data show CDR1 as SGHKS and CDR2 as YYEKEE (reference sequence). This CDR3 is built from 15 residues.

This CDR3 is CASSVDPGGYEQYF. CDR3 in DNA: TGTGCCAGCAGCGTAGACCCAGGGGGCTACGAGCAGTACTTC. This sequence joins TRBV9 and TRBJ2-7; 7 bases align to TRBD1. The CDR3 spans 14 residues. V lost 0 bases and J lost 3; bases outside the gene matches: 3. Germline values: CDR1 SGDLS, CDR2 YYNGEE.

The J gene is TRBJ2-2, the V gene TRBV5-6; tentatively, D is TRBD1 (5 bases). Germline V gene sequence: CDR1 SGHDT, CDR2 YYEEEE. This CDR3 comprises 16 residues. Trimming shortened V by 0 bases and J by 7 bases, and 16 bases separated the two germline ends. CDR3 region: CASSLEGRGFGGELFF. The CDR3 DNA sequence: TGTGCCAGCAGCTTGGAGGGAAGGGGATTCGGCGGGGAGCTGTTTTTT.

The chain combines TRBV25-1 with TRBJ2-2, with 8 bases lining up with TRBD1. CDR1 and CDR2 (germline): MGHDK, SYGVNS. This CDR3 is 15 amino acids long. Trimming at V came to 2 bases and at J to 6 bases, leaving 5 bases not matched to a gene. CDR3 sequence reads: CASSEHQGAPGELFF. The CDR3 region has the DNA TGTGCCAGCAGTGAACACCAGGGGGCTCCCGGGGAGCTGTTTTTT.

CDR3 DNA: TGTGCCAGCAGTTTAGGGCAGTGGGCCGCCGGGGAGCTGTTTTTT. Its protein product is CASSLGQWAAGELFF. This chain connects TRBV28 to TRBJ2-2; the D is unclear. Trimming cost V 2 bases and J 6 bases, with 13 bases left between them. Germline V lookup: CDR1 MDHEN, CDR2 SYDVKM. The length of the CDR3 is 15 residues.

The chain uses TRBV6-1 and TRBJ2-7, with D perhaps matching TRBD1 (5 bases). The V and J ends lost 3 bases and 6 bases respectively, with 15 bases between them. Looked up from germline, CDR1 is MNHNS and CDR2 is SASEGT. The CDR3 consists of 14 residues. The CDR3: CASSEGQGRGEQYF. The CDR3 DNA sequence: TGTGCCAGCAGTGAGGGGCAGGGAAGAGGCGAGCAGTACTTC.

The chain uses TRBV2 and TRBJ1-2; a weak D match, TRBD1 (5 bases). V dropped 1 base and J dropped 8 bases, with 14 bases sitting between them. This CDR3 region has 14 residues. CDR1 and CDR2 from the germline V gene are SNHLY and FYNNEI. CDR3 coding DNA: TGTGCCAGCAGTGAAGGTGTGGGGGGTAACGGCTACACCTTC. It specifies CASSEGVGGNGYTF. Full variable domain (outside the CDR3, taken from reference TRBV2 and TRBJ1-2): EPEVTQTPSHQVTQMGQEVILRCVPISNHLYFYWYRQILGQKVEFLVSFYNNEISEKSEIFDDQFSVERPDGSNFTLKIRSTKLEDSAMYFCASSEGVGGNGYTFGSGTRLTVV.

The CDR3 loop reads CAWSPGVQETQYF. In DNA, the CDR3 is TGTGCCTGGAGCCCGGGGGTACAAGAGACCCAGTACTTC. The rearrangement uses TRBV30 and TRBJ2-5; tentatively, D is TRBD2 (6 bases). V was trimmed by 3 bases and J by 2 bases, leaving 10 bases between them. CDR3 length: 13 residues. Germline CDR1 reads GTSNPN; CDR2 reads SVGIG (reference sequence).

The chain recombines TRBV5-1 with TRBJ2-7; 8 bases are a match to TRBD1. The length of the CDR3 is 15 residues. Germline assignment: CDR1 SGHRS and CDR2 YFSETQ. The V segment lost 5 bases and the J segment 2 bases; nucleotides outside the gene matches: 9. The DNA of the CDR3 is TGCGCCAGCAGAATCGGACAGGGCGCCACCTACGAGCAGTACTTC. Protein sequence: CASRIGQGATYEQYF.

The V gene is TRBV10-2, the J gene TRBJ2-2; possible D gene TRBD1, 5 bases. Germline CDR1 reads WSHSY; CDR2 reads SAAADI. V gave up 8 bases and J gave up 0 bases, with 13 bases separating them. The CDR3 has 15 amino acids. The CDR3 DNA is TGCGCCAGCCACGTCAGGGAAACGAACACCGGGGAGCTGTTTTTT. Its translation is CASHVRETNTGELFF.

The chain's CDR3 is CASSDRRNTGELFF. CDR3 DNA: TGTGCCAGCTCGGACAGGAGGAACACCGGGGAGCTGTTTTTT. The V gene is TRBV27, the J gene TRBJ2-2; 7 bases are shared with TRBD1. V lost 8 bases and J lost 1; bases outside the gene matches: 4. This CDR3 comprises 14 residues. The germline V gene has CDR1 MNHEY and CDR2 SMNVEV (reference sequence).

The genes are TRBV6-5 and TRBJ1-3, with 7 bases fitting TRBD1. Germline V CDR1 and CDR2: MNHEY, SVGAGI. The V and J ends lost 6 bases and 8 bases, in that order; junction bases with no gene match: 10. CDR3 length: 14 residues. CDR3 residues: CASRPRGQADTIYF. CDR3 nucleotides: TGTGCCAGCAGGCCTAGGGGGCAGGCGGACACCATATATTTT.

The rearrangement uses TRBV18 and TRBJ1-1, with TRBD1 identical over 9 bases. The CDR3 length is 15 residues. Germline V gene sequence: CDR1 KGHSH, CDR2 LQKENI. Unmatched junction bases numbered 6, after V lost 2 bases and J lost 5 bases. The CDR3 here is CASSPNVGTGTEAFF. CDR3 DNA: TGTGCCAGCTCACCAAACGTGGGGACAGGGACTGAAGCTTTCTTT.

The chain recombines TRBV28 with TRBJ2-7, with a weak D call TRBD1 (5 bases). This CDR3 contains 12 residues. V lost 10 bases to trimming and J lost 3 bases, with 13 bases between them. Germline-derived CDR1 and CDR2 are MDHEN and SYDVKM. The CDR3 nucleotides read TGTGCCACCCAAAACAGGAACTACGAGCAGTACTTC. It codes for CATQNRNYEQYF.

The chain has TRBV6-6 and TRBJ1-6, with unresolved D. Germline CDR1 reads MNHNY; CDR2 reads SVGAGI (reference sequence). The V gene lost 10 bases and the J gene lost 13 bases, with 11 bases spanning the gap. CDR3 length: 10 amino acids. The DNA for the CDR3 is TGTGCCACCAGCGGGGATCCCCTCCACTTT. This translates into CATSGDPLHF.

The V and J genes are TRBV11-3 and TRBJ2-1; 9 nucleotides match TRBD2. J was trimmed by 3 bases and V by 0 bases; bases with no gene match: 3. This CDR3 region has 16 residues. Germline-derived CDR1 and CDR2 are SGHNT and YENEEA. As DNA, the CDR3 is TGTGCCAGCAGCTTAGACGTACTAGCGGGCTACAATGAGCAGTTCTTC. This gives the protein CASSLDVLAGYNEQFF.

The rearrangement links TRBV3-1 (or the pseudogene TRBV3-2) to TRBJ2-5, with D possibly matching TRBD1 (6 bases). Trimming pared 3 bases from V and 0 bases from J, leaving 8 bases between. There are 14 residues in the CDR3. The germline V gene encodes CDR1 LGHDT and CDR2 YNNKEL (reference sequence). The DNA for the CDR3 is TGTGCCAGCAGCCACAGGGGAGACCAAGAGACCCAGTACTTC. Translation gives CASSHRGDQETQYF.

The J gene is TRBJ1-2, the V gene TRBV6-2 or TRBV6-3, with D perhaps matching TRBD1 (5 bases). This CDR3 has 14 amino acids. The germline gives CDR1 MNHEY, CDR2 SVGEGT. Trimming removed 2 bases from V and 0 bases from J, with 7 bases in between. Here the CDR3 reads CASSYGTSNYGYTF. The CDR3 DNA is TGTGCCAGCAGTTACGGGACTTCTAACTATGGCTACACCTTC.

This clone was recorded once. The genes are TRBV6-1 and TRBJ1-2, with D possibly TRBD1 on 5 matching bases. In germline, CDR1 is MNHNS, CDR2 SASEGT. V dropped 0 bases and J dropped 3 bases, with 14 bases sitting between them. The CDR3 is 16 amino acids. CDR3 coding DNA: TGTGCCAGCAGTGAAGCGCTCAGGGCCCTTCACTATGGCTACACCTTC. Encoded protein: CASSEALRALHYGYTF.

The chain is built from TRBV27 and TRBJ2-7; TRBD1 matches 7 bases. With 7 bases clipped from V and 2 bases from J, the junction kept 14 bases outside the gene matches. Germline CDR1 reads MNHEY; CDR2 reads SMNVEV (reference sequence). This CDR3 has 16 amino acids. CDR3 nucleotide sequence: TGTGCCAGCACCGACAGGGTGACCTCACTCCCCTACGAGCAGTACTTC. This gives the protein CASTDRVTSLPYEQYF.

The V call is TRBV27, the J call TRBJ1-1, with TRBD1 matching over 10 bases. The CDR3 has 14 amino acids. Germline V gene lookup returns CDR1 MNHEY and CDR2 SMNVEV (reference sequence). The V and J ends lost 5 bases and 6 bases, in that order; junction bases with no gene match: 6. CDR3 sequence (DNA): TGTGCCAGCAGTCACCGGGACAGGGGTTCTGAAGCTTTCTTT. Translated: CASSHRDRGSEAFF.

About this clone: This sample includes further DNA sequences coding for the same CDR3. V gene TRBV20-1 combines with J gene TRBJ2-7; a possible D gene is TRBD1 (5 bases). The length of the CDR3 is 11 residues. V was clipped by 5 bases and J by 2 bases, with 7 bases between them. In germline, CDR1 is DFQATT, CDR2 SNEGSKA (reference sequence). CDR3 sequence (DNA): TGCAGTGCTCGGACAACCTACGAGCAGTACTTC. Translating gives CSARTTYEQYF.

In its sample, this clone was seen once. The gene calls are TRBV5-4 and TRBJ1-2; TRBD1 is a possible D gene (6 bases). Germline CDR1 SGHNT, CDR2 YYREEE (reference sequence). This CDR3 is 13 amino acids long. The ends were cut back, 2 bases at V and 8 bases at J, with 13 bases in the middle. The CDR3 region has the DNA TGTGCCAGCAGCTTTTGGACAGTAGGCGGCTACACCTTC. This encodes CASSFWTVGGYTF.

The genes are TRBV2 and TRBJ1-1; possibly TRBD1 for D (6 bases). Germline V gene data show CDR1 as SNHLY and CDR2 as FYNNEI. The CDR3 has 15 amino acids. V lost 1 base and J 6 bases, leaving 15 bases between the germline ends. The CDR3 DNA follows: TGTGCCAGCAGTGAAGATTACAGGGCAGAGTCTGAAGCTTTCTTT. The encoded protein is CASSEDYRAESEAFF.

The chain carries TRBV5-1 and TRBJ2-5; possibly TRBD2 for D (5 bases). The V gene's germline CDR1 is SGHRS and CDR2 YFSETQ. This CDR3 spans 13 amino acids. The ends were cut back, 1 base at V and 5 bases at J, with 9 bases in the middle. The CDR3 region is CASSLTSLETQYF. Written as DNA, the CDR3 is TGCGCCAGCAGCTTGACTAGTTTGGAGACCCAGTACTTC.

This clone has just one count. The genes are TRBV6-5 and TRBJ1-1; possible D gene TRBD1, 6 bases. CDR3 length equals 16 residues. Trimming stripped 0 bases from V and 4 bases from J, with 15 bases between. CDR1 is MNHEY and CDR2 is SVGAGI in the germline V gene. This CDR3 reads CASSYSRWGLGTEAFF. CDR3 sequence (DNA): TGTGCCAGCAGTTACTCGCGTTGGGGGCTTGGCACTGAAGCTTTCTTT.

The chain uses TRBV5-4 and TRBJ2-3; D perhaps matches TRBD2 (6 bases). The V and J ends lost 8 bases and 4 bases respectively, with 23 bases between them. CDR3 length equals 16 residues. Germline V lookup: CDR1 SGHNT, CDR2 YYREEE (reference sequence). The CDR3, as DNA: TGTGCCAGTACAAAACCGGTTGGCGGGGACGCAGATACGCAGTATTTT. Its translation: CASTKPVGGDADTQYF.